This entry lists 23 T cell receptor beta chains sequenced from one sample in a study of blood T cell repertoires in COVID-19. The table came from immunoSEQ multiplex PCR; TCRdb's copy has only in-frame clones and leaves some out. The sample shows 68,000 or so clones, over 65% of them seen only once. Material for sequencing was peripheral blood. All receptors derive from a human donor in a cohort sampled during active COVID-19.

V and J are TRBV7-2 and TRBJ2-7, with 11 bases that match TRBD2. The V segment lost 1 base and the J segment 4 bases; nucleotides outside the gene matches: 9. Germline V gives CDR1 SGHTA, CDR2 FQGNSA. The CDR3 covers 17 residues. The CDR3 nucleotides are TGTGCCAGCAGCTTAGTTACTAGCGGGAGTTTCTCATACGAGCAGTACTTC. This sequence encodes CASSLVTSGSFSYEQYF. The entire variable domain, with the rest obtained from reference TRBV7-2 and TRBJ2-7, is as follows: GAGVSQSPSNKVTEKGKDVELRCDPISGHTALYWYRQSLGQGLEFLIYFQGNSAPDKSGLPSDRFSAERTGGSVSTLTIQRTQQEDSAVYLCASSLVTSGSFSYEQYFGPGTRLTVT.

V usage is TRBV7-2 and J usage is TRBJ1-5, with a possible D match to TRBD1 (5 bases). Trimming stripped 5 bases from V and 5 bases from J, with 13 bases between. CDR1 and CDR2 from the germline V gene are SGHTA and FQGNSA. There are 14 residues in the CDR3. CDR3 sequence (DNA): TGTGCCAGCAGCGGACACGTCGGTGATCAGCCCCAGCATTTT. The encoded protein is CASSGHVGDQPQHF.

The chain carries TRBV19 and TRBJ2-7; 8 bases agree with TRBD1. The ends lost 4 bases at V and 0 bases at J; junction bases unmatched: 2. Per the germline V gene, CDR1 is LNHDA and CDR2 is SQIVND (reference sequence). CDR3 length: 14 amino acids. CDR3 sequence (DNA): TGTGCCAGTAGTACAGGGGGCGGCTCCTACGAGCAGTACTTC. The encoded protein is CASSTGGGSYEQYF.

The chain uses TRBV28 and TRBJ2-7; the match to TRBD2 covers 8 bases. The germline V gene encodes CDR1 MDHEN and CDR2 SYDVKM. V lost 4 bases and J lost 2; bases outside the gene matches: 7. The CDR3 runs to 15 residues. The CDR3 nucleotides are TGTGCCAGCAGTTCACCGGGACTAGGCACCTACGAGCAGTACTTC. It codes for CASSSPGLGTYEQYF.

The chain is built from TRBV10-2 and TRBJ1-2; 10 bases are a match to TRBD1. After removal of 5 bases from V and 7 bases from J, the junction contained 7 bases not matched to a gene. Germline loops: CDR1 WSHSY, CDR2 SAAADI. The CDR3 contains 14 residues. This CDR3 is CASSPGTGVGGYTF. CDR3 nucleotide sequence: TGCGCCAGCAGTCCCGGGACAGGGGTTGGTGGCTACACCTTC.

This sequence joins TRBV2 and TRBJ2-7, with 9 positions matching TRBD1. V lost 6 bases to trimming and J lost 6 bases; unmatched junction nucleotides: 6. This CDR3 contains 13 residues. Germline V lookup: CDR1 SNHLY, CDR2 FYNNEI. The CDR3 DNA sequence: TGTGCCAGCAGCCGGGACAGGGAGGCCGAGCAGTACTTC. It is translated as CASSRDREAEQYF.

CDR3 in amino acids: CASSRQTGELFF. CDR3 nucleotides: TGTGCCAGTAGCCGACAGACCGGGGAGCTGTTTTTT. The rearrangement uses TRBV19 and TRBJ2-2; D might be TRBD1 (5 bases). Per germline, CDR1 LNHDA and CDR2 SQIVND (reference sequence). Trimming took 6 bases from V and 5 from J, leaving 7 bases between them. The CDR3 is made up of 12 amino acids. The complete variable domain, with remaining parts taken from reference TRBV19 and TRBJ2-2, reads DGGITQSPKYLFRKEGQNVTLSCEQNLNHDAMYWYRQDPGQGLRLIYYSQIVNDFQKGDIAEGYSVSREKKESFPLTVTSAQKNPTAFYLCASSRQTGELFFGEGSRLTVL.

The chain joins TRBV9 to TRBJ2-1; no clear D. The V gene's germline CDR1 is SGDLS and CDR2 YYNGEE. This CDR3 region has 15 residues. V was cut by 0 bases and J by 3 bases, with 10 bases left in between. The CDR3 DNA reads TGTGCCAGCAGCGTAGGTCCGGCGGACTACAATGAGCAGTTCTTC. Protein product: CASSVGPADYNEQFF.

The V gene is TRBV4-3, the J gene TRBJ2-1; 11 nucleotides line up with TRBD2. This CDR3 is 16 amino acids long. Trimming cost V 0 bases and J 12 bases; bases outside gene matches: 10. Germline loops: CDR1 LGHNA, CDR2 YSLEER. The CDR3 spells CASSQDPVAGGPGQFF. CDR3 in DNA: TGCGCCAGCAGCCAAGATCCGGTAGCGGGGGGGCCGGGGCAGTTCTTC.

CDR3 coding DNA: TGTGCCAGCAGTACCCCAGGACAGGGGGCTAGCAACACCATATATTTT. It codes for CASSTPGQGASNTIYF. The chain recombines TRBV28 with TRBJ1-3, with 11 bases fitting TRBD1. The length of the CDR3 is 16 residues. Trimming at V came to 5 bases and at J to 7 bases, leaving 10 bases not matched to a gene. Germline-derived CDR1 and CDR2 are MDHEN and SYDVKM.

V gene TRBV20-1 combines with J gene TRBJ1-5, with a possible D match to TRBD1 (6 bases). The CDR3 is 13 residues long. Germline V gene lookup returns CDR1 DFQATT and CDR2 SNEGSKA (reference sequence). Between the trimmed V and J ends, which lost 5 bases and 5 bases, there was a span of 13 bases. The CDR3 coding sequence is TGCAGTGCTGGTGGTAAGGGGGATCAGCCCCAGCATTTT. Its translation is CSAGGKGDQPQHF.

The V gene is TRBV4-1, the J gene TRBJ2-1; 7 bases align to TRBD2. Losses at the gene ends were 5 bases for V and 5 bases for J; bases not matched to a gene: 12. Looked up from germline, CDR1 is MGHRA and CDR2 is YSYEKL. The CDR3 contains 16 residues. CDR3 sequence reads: CASSSPGLPTNNEQFF. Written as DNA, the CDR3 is TGCGCCAGCAGCTCACCGGGACTACCGACAAACAATGAGCAGTTCTTC.

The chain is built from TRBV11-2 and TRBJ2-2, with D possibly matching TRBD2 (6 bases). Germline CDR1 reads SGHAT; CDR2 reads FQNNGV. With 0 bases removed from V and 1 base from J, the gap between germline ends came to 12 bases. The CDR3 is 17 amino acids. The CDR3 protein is CASSLDPGRKNTGELFF. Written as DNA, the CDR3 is TGTGCCAGCAGCTTAGATCCGGGGAGGAAGAACACCGGGGAGCTGTTTTTT.

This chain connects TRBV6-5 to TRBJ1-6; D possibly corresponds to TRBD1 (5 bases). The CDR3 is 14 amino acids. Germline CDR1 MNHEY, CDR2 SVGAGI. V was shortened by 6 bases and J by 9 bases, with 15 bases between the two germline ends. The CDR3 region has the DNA TGTGCCAGCAGCCCCGGTGGGGGGAGTTCACCCCTCCACTTT. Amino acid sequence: CASSPGGGSSPLHF.

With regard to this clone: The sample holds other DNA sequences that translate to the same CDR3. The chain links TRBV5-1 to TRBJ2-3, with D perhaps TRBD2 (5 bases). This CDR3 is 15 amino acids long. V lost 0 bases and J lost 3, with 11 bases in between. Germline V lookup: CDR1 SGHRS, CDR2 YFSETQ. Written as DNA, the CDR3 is TGCGCCAGCAGCTTGGAAGGCAGCGGAACAGATACGCAGTATTTT. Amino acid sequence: CASSLEGSGTDTQYF.

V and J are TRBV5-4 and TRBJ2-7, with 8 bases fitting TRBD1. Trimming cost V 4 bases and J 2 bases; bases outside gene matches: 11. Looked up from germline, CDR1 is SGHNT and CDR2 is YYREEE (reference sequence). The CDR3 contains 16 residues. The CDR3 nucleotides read TGTGCCAGCAGCCCAGAGGGACAGGCAGAGGCCTACGAGCAGTACTTC. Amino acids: CASSPEGQAEAYEQYF.

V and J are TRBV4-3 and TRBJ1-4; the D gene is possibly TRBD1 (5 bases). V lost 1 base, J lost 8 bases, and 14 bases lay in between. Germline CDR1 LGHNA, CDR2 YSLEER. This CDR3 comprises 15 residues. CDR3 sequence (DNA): TGCGCCAGCAGCCAAGGGGGCGGGGTCGGCGAAAAACTGTTTTTT. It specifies CASSQGGGVGEKLFF.

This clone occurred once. The CDR3 reads CASSPPRGSGYTF. For the CDR3, the DNA is TGTGCCAGCAGTCCACCCCGAGGGTCTGGCTACACCTTC. The J gene is TRBJ1-2, the V gene TRBV28; D remains unclear. CDR3 length: 13 residues. Trimming shortened V by 5 bases and J by 7 bases, and 14 bases separated the two germline ends. From germline, CDR1 is MDHEN and CDR2 SYDVKM.

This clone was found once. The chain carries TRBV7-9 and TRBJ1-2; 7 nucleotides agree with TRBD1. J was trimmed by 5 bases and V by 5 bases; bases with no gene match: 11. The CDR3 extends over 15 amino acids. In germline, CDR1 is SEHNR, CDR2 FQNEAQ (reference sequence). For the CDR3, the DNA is TGTGCCAGCAGCGACCAGCGGACAGGCAGTTATGGCTACACCTTC. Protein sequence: CASSDQRTGSYGYTF.

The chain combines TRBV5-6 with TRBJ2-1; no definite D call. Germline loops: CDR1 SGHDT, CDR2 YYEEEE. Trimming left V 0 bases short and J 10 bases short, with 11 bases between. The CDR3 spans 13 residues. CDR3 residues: CASSLDRVSEQFF. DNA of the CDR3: TGTGCCAGCAGCTTGGATCGGGTAAGCGAGCAGTTCTTC.

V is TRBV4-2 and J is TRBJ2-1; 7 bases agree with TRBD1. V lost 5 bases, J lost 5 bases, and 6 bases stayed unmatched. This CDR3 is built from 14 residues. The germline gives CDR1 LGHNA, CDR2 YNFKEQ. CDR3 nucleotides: TGTGCCAGCAGCTACGGGACAGTTAACAATGAGCAGTTCTTC. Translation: CASSYGTVNNEQFF.

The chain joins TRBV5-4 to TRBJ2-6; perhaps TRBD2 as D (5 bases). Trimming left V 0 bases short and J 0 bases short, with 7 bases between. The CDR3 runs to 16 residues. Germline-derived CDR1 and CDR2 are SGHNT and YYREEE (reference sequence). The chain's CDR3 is CASSLVRDSGANVLTF. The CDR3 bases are TGTGCCAGCAGCTTGGTTCGGGACTCTGGGGCCAACGTCCTGACTTTC.

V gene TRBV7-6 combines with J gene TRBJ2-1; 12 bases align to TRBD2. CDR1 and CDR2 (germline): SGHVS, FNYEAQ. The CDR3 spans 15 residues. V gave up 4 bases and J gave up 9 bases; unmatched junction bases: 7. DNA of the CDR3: TGTGCCAGCAGCTCACCTAGCGGGGGGGCGTCTGAGCAGTTCTTC. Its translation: CASSSPSGGASEQFF.